A single sample gave rise to the 9 T cell receptor beta chains below, sequenced in a study of blood T cell repertoires in COVID-19. Some clones are missing from TCRdb's copy, which holds only in-frame ones; the method was immunoSEQ multiplex PCR. The table records 52,000 or so clones, around 80% of them present only once. Sequencing was performed on peripheral blood. Source of these receptors: a man between 45 and 60 years old with acute or convalescent COVID-19.

The V call is TRBV5-1, the J call TRBJ1-2, with 7 bases aligning to TRBD1. The J segment lost 5 bases and the V segment lost 7 bases, leaving 8 bases of the junction unmatched. Per the germline V gene, CDR1 is SGHRS and CDR2 is YFSETQ. This CDR3 is built from 13 residues. Here the CDR3 reads CASSRDSQYGYTF. The CDR3 DNA reads TGCGCCAGCTCCCGGGACAGCCAGTATGGCTACACCTTC.

The rearrangement joins TRBV6-1 to TRBJ1-5, with 8 bases identical to TRBD1. Germline assignment: CDR1 MNHNS and CDR2 SASEGT. The CDR3 spans 16 residues. V trimming: 1 base; J trimming: 5 bases; junction bases outside the gene matches: 7. The CDR3 sequence: CASSEDDRGAYQPQHF. In nucleotides, the CDR3 is TGTGCCAGCAGTGAAGACGACAGGGGCGCATATCAGCCCCAGCATTTT.

This clone appeared once. The chain combines TRBV2 with TRBJ2-5; the match to TRBD2 covers 8 bases. J gave up 1 base and V 4 bases, and 5 bases lay outside the gene matches. This CDR3 is built from 15 residues. CDR1 is SNHLY and CDR2 is FYNNEI in the germline V gene. DNA of the CDR3: TGTGCCAGCAGTGCTATTAGCGGGGCCCAAGAGACCCAGTACTTC. The encoded protein is CASSAISGAQETQYF. Together with reference TRBV2 and TRBJ2-5, the CDR3 gives the full variable domain: EPEVTQTPSHQVTQMGQEVILRCVPISNHLYFYWYRQILGQKVEFLVSFYNNEISEKSEIFDDQFSVERPDGSNFTLKIRSTKLEDSAMYFCASSAISGAQETQYFGPGTRLLVL.

The gene calls are TRBV5-1 and TRBJ2-1, with 7 positions matching TRBD1. Germline trimming cut 4 bases from V and 5 bases from J; bases unmatched to any gene: 6. The CDR3 runs 14 residues. In germline, CDR1 is SGHRS, CDR2 YFSETQ. CDR3 region: CASSIGGENNEQFF. The CDR3 coding sequence is TGCGCCAGCAGCATAGGGGGCGAAAACAATGAGCAGTTCTTC. The entire variable domain, with the rest obtained from reference TRBV5-1 and TRBJ2-1, is as follows: KAGVTQTPRYLIKTRGQQVTLSCSPISGHRSVSWYQQTPGQGLQFLFEYFSETQRNKGNFPGRFSGRQFSNSRSEMNVSTLELGDSALYLCASSIGGENNEQFFGPGTRLTVL.

This clone was seen once. The genes are TRBV9 and TRBJ2-3; 8 bases are a match to TRBD2. Germline trimming cut 0 bases from V and 0 bases from J; bases unmatched to any gene: 6. Germline V gene sequence: CDR1 SGDLS, CDR2 YYNGEE. CDR3 size: 17 residues. The CDR3 nucleotides are TGTGCCAGCAGCGTAGCGGCGCTAGCGGGTAGCACAGATACGCAGTATTTT. Translation: CASSVAALAGSTDTQYF.

This clone was detected a few times. This chain links TRBV5-1 with TRBJ1-2; 7 nucleotides agree with TRBD1. The V gene's germline CDR1 is SGHRS and CDR2 YFSETQ. The CDR3 sequence is 14 residues long. The junction had 8 bases not matched to a gene; V was cut back by 4 bases and J by 5 bases. The CDR3 spells CASSPGQALYGYTF. Written as DNA, the CDR3 is TGCGCCAGCAGCCCAGGACAGGCATTATATGGCTACACCTTC.

In this sample, this clone turned up once. V is TRBV7-9 and J is TRBJ1-4, with 7 nucleotides matching TRBD1. This CDR3 comprises 13 residues. Per the germline V gene, CDR1 is SEHNR and CDR2 is FQNEAQ (reference sequence). The V segment lost 0 bases and the J segment 10 bases; nucleotides outside the gene matches: 2. CDR3 sequence: CASSLAQGGKLFF. The CDR3 coding sequence is TGTGCCAGCAGCTTAGCCCAGGGGGGAAAACTGTTTTTT.

This clone was seen more than once but under ten times. The rearrangement joins TRBV4-2 to TRBJ2-2; D possibly corresponds to TRBD2 (5 bases). This CDR3 has 13 amino acids. Trimming shortened V by 4 bases and J by 2 bases, and 5 bases separated the two germline ends. The germline gives CDR1 LGHNA, CDR2 YNFKEQ. The CDR3, as DNA: TGTGCCAGCAGCCGGACTAACACCGGGGAGCTGTTTTTT. Protein sequence: CASSRTNTGELFF.

The chain joins TRBV7-6 to TRBJ2-7; 7 bases fit TRBD2. V dropped 6 bases and J dropped 3; count of bases not matched to a gene: 11. The CDR3 runs 15 residues. The germline gives CDR1 SGHVS, CDR2 FNYEAQ. CDR3 bases: TGTGCCAGCAGTTCGGGAAGCGGGGTACGCTACGAGCAGTACTTC. It specifies CASSSGSGVRYEQYF. The variable domain in full, with the rest retrieved from reference TRBV7-6 and TRBJ2-7, is GAGVSQSPRYKVTKRGQDVALRCDPISGHVSLYWYRQALGQGPEFLTYFNYEAQQDKSGLPNDRFSAERPEGSISTLTIQRTEQRDSAMYRCASSSGSGVRYEQYFGPGTRLTVT.